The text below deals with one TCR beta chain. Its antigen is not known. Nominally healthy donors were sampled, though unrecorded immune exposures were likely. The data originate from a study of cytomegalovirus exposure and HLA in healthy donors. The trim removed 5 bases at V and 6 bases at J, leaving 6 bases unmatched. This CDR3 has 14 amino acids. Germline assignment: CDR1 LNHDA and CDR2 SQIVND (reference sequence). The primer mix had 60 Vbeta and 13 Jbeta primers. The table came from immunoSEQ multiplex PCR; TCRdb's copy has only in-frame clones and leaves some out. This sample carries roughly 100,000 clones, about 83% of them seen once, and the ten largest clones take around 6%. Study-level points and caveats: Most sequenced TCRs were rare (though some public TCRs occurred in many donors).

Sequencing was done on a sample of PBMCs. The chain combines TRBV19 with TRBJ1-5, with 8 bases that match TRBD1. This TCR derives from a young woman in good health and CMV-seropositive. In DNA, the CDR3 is TGTGCCAGTAGTGCAGGGGGCGCGGGTCAGCCCCAGCATTTT. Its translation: CASSAGGAGQPQHF.